This T cell receptor (beta chain) was captured in a study of post-analysis software for immune sequencing data. Study-wide findings and caveats: Patients had higher frequencies than controls of about five TRBV segments, including TRBV5-6, TRBV5-1 and TRBV20-1. Relative to controls, patients with multiple sclerosis showed significantly lower normalized Chao1 diversity.

Prepared TCR beta cDNA libraries contained unique molecular identifiers. TCRdb processed the PCR reads anew with MiXCR; each CDR3 protein has one entry. This sample has 650,000 to 850,000 distinct CDR3 sequences, with roughly 50% found just once. CDR1 is LGHNA and CDR2 is YNFKEQ in the germline V gene. The V and J ends lost 0 bases and 8 bases, in that order; junction bases with no gene match: 20. This CDR3 has 19 residues. There are a few counts of this clonotype. What it binds is not known. Sequencing used blood. The source is a girl aged 10-17 years with multiple sclerosis. This chain connects TRBV4-2 to TRBJ1-2; 8 positions match TRBD1. The CDR3 spells CASSQEVAGGAGGSGGYTF. The CDR3 DNA reads TGTGCCAGCAGCCAAGAGGTGGCAGGGGGCGCAGGAGGTAGCGGCGGCTACACCTTC.